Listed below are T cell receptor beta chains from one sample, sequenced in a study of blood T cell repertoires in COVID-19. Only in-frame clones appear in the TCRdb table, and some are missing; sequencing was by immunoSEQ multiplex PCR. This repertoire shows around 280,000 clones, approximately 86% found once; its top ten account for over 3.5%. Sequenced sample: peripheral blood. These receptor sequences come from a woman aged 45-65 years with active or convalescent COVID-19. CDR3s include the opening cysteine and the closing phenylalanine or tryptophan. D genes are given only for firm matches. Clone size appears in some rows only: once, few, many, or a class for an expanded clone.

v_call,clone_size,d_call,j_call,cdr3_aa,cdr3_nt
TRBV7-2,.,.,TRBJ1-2,CASSFPGVGYTF,TGTGCCAGCAGCTTTCCGGGGGTAGGCTACACCTTC
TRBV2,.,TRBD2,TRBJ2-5,CASTGWTSGRAESRETQYF,TGTGCCAGCACCGGGTGGACCAGCGGGAGGGCCGAGTCTCGAGAGACCCAGTACTTC
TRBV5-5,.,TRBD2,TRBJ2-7,CASSFGLAVIAYEQYF,TGTGCCAGCAGCTTCGGACTAGCGGTGATAGCCTACGAGCAGTACTTC
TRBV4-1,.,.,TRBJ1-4,CASSSFIREKLFF,TGCGCCAGCAGCTCATTTATTCGGGAAAAACTGTTTTTT
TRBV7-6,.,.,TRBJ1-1,CASSLGAQMNTEAFF,TGTGCCAGCAGCTTAGGGGCTCAGATGAACACTGAAGCTTTCTTT
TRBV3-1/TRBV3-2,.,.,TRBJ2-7,CASSQEYEQYF,TGTGCCAGCAGCCAGGAGTACGAGCAGTACTTC
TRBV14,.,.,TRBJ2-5,CASSQVGSRAEGQETQYF,TGTGCCAGCAGCCAAGTCGGCTCTCGGGCCGAGGGCCAAGAGACCCAGTACTTC
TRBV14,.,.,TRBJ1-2,CASSPLQATYGYTF,TGTGCCAGCAGCCCACTACAGGCCACCTATGGCTACACCTTC
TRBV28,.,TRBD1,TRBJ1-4,CASSPFRGLNEKLFF,TGTGCCAGCAGTCCGTTCAGGGGGCTAAATGAAAAACTGTTTTTT
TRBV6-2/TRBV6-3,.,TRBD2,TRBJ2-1,CASSYSAGGTYNEQFF,TGTGCCAGCAGTTACTCAGCGGGAGGGACATACAATGAGCAGTTCTTC
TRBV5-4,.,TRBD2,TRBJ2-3,CASSLAFGLAGVSDTQYF,TGTGCCAGCAGCTTGGCCTTCGGACTAGCGGGAGTTTCAGATACGCAGTATTTT
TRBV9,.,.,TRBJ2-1,CASSVGVADYNEQFF,TGTGCCAGCAGCGTAGGGGTAGCGGATTACAATGAGCAGTTCTTC
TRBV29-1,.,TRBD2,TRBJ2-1,CSVETGTSGRARNEQFF,TGCAGCGTCGAGACCGGGACTAGCGGGAGGGCCAGGAATGAGCAGTTCTTC
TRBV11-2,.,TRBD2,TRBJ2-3,CASSIHSGGSTDTQYF,TGTGCCAGCAGCATCCATAGCGGGGGGAGCACAGATACGCAGTATTTT
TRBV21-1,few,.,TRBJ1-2,CASSKDVVSYGYTF,TGTGCCAGCAGCAAAGACGTAGTTTCCTATGGCTACACCTTC
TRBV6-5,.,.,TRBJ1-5,CASGLTGSNQPQHF,TGTGCCAGCGGATTAACAGGATCCAATCAGCCCCAGCATTTT
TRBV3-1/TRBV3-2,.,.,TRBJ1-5,CASSQADRPGQPQHF,TGTGCCAGCAGCCAGGCTGACAGGCCGGGACAGCCCCAGCATTTT
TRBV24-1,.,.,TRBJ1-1,CATSDLLDKDTEAFF,TGTGCCACCAGTGACCTACTTGACAAGGACACTGAAGCTTTCTTT
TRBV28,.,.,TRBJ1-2,CASSMAGQRYGYTF,TGTGCCAGCAGTATGGCAGGGCAACGATATGGCTACACCTTC
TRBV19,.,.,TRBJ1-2,CASRDTGDYGYTF,TGTGCCAGTAGAGACACAGGCGACTATGGCTACACCTTC
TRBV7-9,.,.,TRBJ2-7,CATDEALDEQYF,TGTGCCACTGACGAAGCGCTGGACGAGCAGTACTTC
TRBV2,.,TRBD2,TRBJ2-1,CASSTDSGSYNEQFF,TGTGCCAGCAGTACTGATAGCGGGAGCTACAATGAGCAGTTCTTC
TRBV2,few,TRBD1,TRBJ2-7,CASSGTGRWYEQYF,TGTGCCAGCAGTGGGACAGGTAGATGGTACGAGCAGTACTTC
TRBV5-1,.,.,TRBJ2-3,CASSLDLPGTDTQYF,TGCGCCAGCAGCTTGGATCTCCCCGGCACAGATACGCAGTATTTT
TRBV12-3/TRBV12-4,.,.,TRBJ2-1,CASSSRDTGEQFF,TGTGCCAGCAGTTCCCGGGACACCGGTGAGCAGTTCTTC
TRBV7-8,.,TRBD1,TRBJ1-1,CASSLGGDRMNTEAFF,TGTGCCAGCAGCTTAGGGGGGGACAGGATGAACACTGAAGCTTTCTTT
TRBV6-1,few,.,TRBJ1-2,CASSEQMYYGYTF,TGTGCCAGCAGTGAACAGATGTACTATGGCTACACCTTC
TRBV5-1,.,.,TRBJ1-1,CASSLNLNTEAFF,TGCGCCAGCAGCTTGAACTTGAACACTGAAGCTTTCTTT
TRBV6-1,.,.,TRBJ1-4,CASSEYGVRGEKLFF,TGTGCCAGCAGTGAATACGGGGTTCGGGGAGAAAAACTGTTTTTT
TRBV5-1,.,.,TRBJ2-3,CASSLAGDRADTQYF,TGCGCCAGCAGCTTGGCGGGAGACAGGGCGGATACGCAGTATTTT
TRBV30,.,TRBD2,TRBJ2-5,CAWSVRGVYGTQYF,TGTGCCTGGAGTGTACGGGGGGTCTACGGGACCCAGTACTTC
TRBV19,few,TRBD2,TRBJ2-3,CASSIHSGTSGRQGTDTQYF,TGTGCCAGTAGTATTCACTCCGGGACTAGCGGGAGGCAAGGCACAGATACGCAGTATTTT
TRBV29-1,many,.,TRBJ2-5,CSALRGVGETQYF,TGCAGCGCCCTCAGGGGGGTGGGGGAGACCCAGTACTTC
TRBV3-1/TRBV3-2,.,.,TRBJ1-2,CASSQGGSGGYTF,TGTGCCAGCAGCCAAGGGGGCTCGGGTGGCTACACCTTC
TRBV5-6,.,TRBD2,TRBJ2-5,CASSFLAGGQETQYF,TGTGCCAGCAGCTTCCTAGCGGGAGGACAAGAGACCCAGTACTTC
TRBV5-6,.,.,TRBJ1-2,CASSPAGRDGYTF,TGTGCCAGCAGCCCCGCAGGGAGGGACGGCTACACCTTC
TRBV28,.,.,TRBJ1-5,CASSPTVGRGNQPQHF,TGTGCCAGCAGCCCCACCGTCGGCCGGGGCAATCAGCCCCAGCATTTT
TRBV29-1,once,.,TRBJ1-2,CSARVGGGYTF,TGCAGCGCGCGGGTGGGAGGTGGCTACACCTTC
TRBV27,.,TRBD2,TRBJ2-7,CASSPLAGVYEQYF,TGTGCCAGCAGTCCACTAGCGGGAGTGTACGAGCAGTACTTC
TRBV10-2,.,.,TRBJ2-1,CASSHPGLRGNEQFF,TGCGCCAGCAGTCATCCGGGACTCCGTGGCAATGAGCAGTTCTTC
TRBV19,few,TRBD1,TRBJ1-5,CASSTPDRGPRNQPQHF,TGTGCCAGTAGTACCCCGGACAGGGGACCAAGGAATCAGCCCCAGCATTTT